This T cell receptor (beta chain) originates from a study of blood T cell repertoires in COVID-19. V was trimmed by 1 base and J by 1 base, leaving 19 bases between them. Per germline, CDR1 LNHDA and CDR2 SQIVND (reference sequence). The CDR3 has 18 residues. Per the original data handling: Estimated nucleated cell counts came from reference gene primer amplification. Here immunoSEQ multiplex PCR was the method, and the copy in TCRdb shows in-frame clones only, minus some. V and J calls plus clone size are reproduced from that table; the DNA served to infer D and trimming. This sample has some 400,000 clones; about 90% occur once, and the top ten carry under 1.5%.

The receptor was derived from a man in his thirties or forties who had recovered from COVID-19. The V gene is TRBV19, the J gene TRBJ1-1; no clear D gene. Sequenced: PBMCs or T cells enriched from blood (not recorded which). The CDR3 loop is CASSIGSGAGASNTEAFF. CDR3 coding DNA: TGTGCCAGTAGTATAGGAAGCGGAGCAGGAGCCTCGAACACTGAAGCTTTCTTT.